The 18 T cell receptor beta chains listed next were all sequenced from one sample in a study of T cell clonotyping in hematopoietic cell transplantation. The method was immunoSEQ multiplex PCR; TCRdb's version includes in-frame clones alone and lacks a portion of them. The sample lists approximately 4,600 clones; 75% to 80% were seen once. The specimen comprised peripheral blood mononuclear cells, sampled 100 days after allogeneic stem cell transplant. The source is a female patient in her fifties who had an allogeneic stem cell transplant from an unrelated donor, so the T cells may come from the graft donor. Some clones in this sample may be carry-over from other donors' samples.

This sequence joins TRBV7-2 and TRBJ1-2; 9 bases align to TRBD1. This CDR3 spans 13 amino acids. V was pared by 8 bases and J by 11 bases, with 12 bases of the junction left unmatched. Germline values: CDR1 SGHTA, CDR2 FQGNSA. DNA of the CDR3: TGTGCCAGCGGCCTAAGGGACAGGGTGCGTTACACCTTC. Amino acids: CASGLRDRVRYTF.

The rearrangement joins TRBV19 to TRBJ1-3; D remains ambiguous. The CDR3 sequence is 15 residues long. Germline CDR1 is LNHDA and CDR2 is SQIVND (reference sequence). Trimming shortened V by 4 bases and J by 7 bases, and 17 bases separated the two germline ends. The CDR3 DNA follows: TGTGCCAGTAGTACCCCCGGGGTTTACCGGAACACCATATATTTT. Translation gives CASSTPGVYRNTIYF.

The chain carries TRBV5-1 and TRBJ2-1; D is uncertain. Germline CDR1 SGHRS, CDR2 YFSETQ. CDR3 length equals 13 residues. V was trimmed by 0 bases and J by 6 bases, leaving 7 bases between them. The chain's CDR3 is CASSLEWVNEQFF. CDR3 nucleotides: TGCGCCAGCAGCTTGGAGTGGGTCAATGAGCAGTTCTTC.

This clone appeared a few times. The chain uses TRBV6-1 and TRBJ2-7; the match to TRBD2 covers 8 bases. The CDR3 is 15 amino acids. V was clipped by 3 bases and J by 2 bases; unmatched bases: 6. Germline V gives CDR1 MNHNS, CDR2 SASEGT. This CDR3 is CASSDGGVQTYEQYF. Written as DNA, the CDR3 is TGTGCCAGCAGTGACGGGGGGGTACAAACCTACGAGCAGTACTTC.

The chain joins TRBV21-1 to TRBJ2-5; the table's D gene call, TRBD2, was not cross checked with the DNA. TRBV21-1 is reported as a pseudogene. The CDR3 loop spans 17 amino acids. The CDR3 nucleotides are TGTGCCAGCAGCAAGGTAAAGCTAGGACTAGGAGGGGAGACCCAGTACTTC. It codes for CASSKVKLGLGGETQYF.

The chain combines TRBV7-9 with TRBJ1-1; D is ambiguous. The CDR3 length is 15 residues. Trimming removed 2 bases from V and 5 bases from J, with 15 bases in between. Germline V gene sequence: CDR1 SEHNR, CDR2 FQNEAQ (reference sequence). The CDR3 region has the DNA TGTGCCAGCAGCTTATTCGGGCTCCAGGATACTGAAGCTTTCTTT. Translating gives CASSLFGLQDTEAFF.

The rearrangement uses TRBV7-3 and TRBJ1-2; D is unresolved. Germline loops: CDR1 SGHTA, CDR2 FQGTGA. V was cut by 5 bases and J by 3 bases, with 13 bases left in between. The CDR3 consists of 14 residues. Written as DNA, the CDR3 is TGTGCCAGCAGCCCTGTCGGAGGAGACTATGGCTACACCTTC. It is translated as CASSPVGGDYGYTF. The whole variable domain, filled in from reference TRBV7-3 and TRBJ1-2, reads GAGVSQTPSNKVTEKGKYVELRCDPISGHTALYWYRQSLGQGPEFLIYFQGTGAADDSGLPNDRFFAVRPEGSVSTLKIQRTERGDSAVYLCASSPVGGDYGYTFGSGTRLTVV.

The chain combines TRBV5-1 with TRBJ1-1, with 8 bases identical to TRBD1. Per the germline V gene, CDR1 is SGHRS and CDR2 is YFSETQ. CDR3 length equals 16 residues. Trimming took 0 bases from V and 0 from J; bases not matched to a gene: 4. CDR3 DNA sequence: TGCGCCAGCAGCTTGGCCGCGGGACAGGTGAACACTGAAGCTTTCTTT. This sequence encodes CASSLAAGQVNTEAFF.

The chain carries TRBV2 and TRBJ2-7; a possible D gene is TRBD1 (6 bases). CDR3 length equals 15 residues. Germline CDR1 is SNHLY and CDR2 is FYNNEI. Trimming stripped 2 bases from V and 7 bases from J, with 18 bases between. The CDR3 is CASSESTAGVREQYF. CDR3 coding DNA: TGTGCCAGCAGTGAATCGACGGCAGGGGTTCGTGAGCAGTACTTC.

As DNA, the CDR3 is TGTGCCAGCAGCTCGCTCCCGGTTAGCTCTGGAAACACCATATATTTT. Translated: CASSSLPVSSGNTIYF. V and J are TRBV7-9 and TRBJ1-3; D is uncertain. The CDR3 has 16 amino acids. Germline V CDR1 and CDR2: SEHNR, FQNEAQ (reference sequence). Trimming stripped 4 bases from V and 0 bases from J, with 13 bases between.

The chain links TRBV30 to TRBJ1-1; no clear D. Germline V gives CDR1 GTSNPN, CDR2 SVGIG (reference sequence). This CDR3 has 11 amino acids. The germline V and J ends were trimmed by 3 bases and 5 bases, with 7 bases remaining between them. The CDR3 loop is CAWRGNTEAFF. Written as DNA, the CDR3 is TGTGCCTGGAGAGGTAATACTGAAGCTTTCTTT. Full variable domain (remainder filled in from reference TRBV30 and TRBJ1-1): SQTIHQWPATLVQPVGSPLSLECTVEGTSNPNLYWYRQAAGRGLQLLFYSVGIGQISSEVPQNLSASRPQDRQFILSSKKLLLSDSGFYLCAWRGNTEAFFGQGTRLTVV.

A single count supports this clone. The J gene is TRBJ1-1, the V gene TRBV7-6; D gene unclear. Per germline, CDR1 SGHVS and CDR2 FNYEAQ. This CDR3 contains 12 residues. V lost 5 bases and J 6 bases, leaving 10 bases between the germline ends. The CDR3: CASSPNGAEAFF. The CDR3 nucleotides read TGTGCCAGCAGCCCCAACGGGGCTGAAGCTTTCTTT.

The rearrangement joins TRBV7-3 to TRBJ2-6; D uncertain. CDR3 length: 15 amino acids. Trimming removed 2 bases from V and 2 bases from J, with 7 bases in between. Per germline, CDR1 SGHTA and CDR2 FQGTGA. This CDR3 reads CASSLATPGANVLTF. The CDR3 DNA reads as TGTGCCAGCAGCTTAGCAACACCTGGGGCCAACGTCCTGACTTTC.

The chain carries TRBV5-8 and TRBJ1-1; D ambiguous. Germline lookup yields CDR1 SGHTS and CDR2 YDEGEE. Trimming pared 6 bases from V and 2 bases from J, leaving 8 bases between. The CDR3 consists of 12 residues. The CDR3 DNA is TGTGCCAGCATCAGCCCCAACACTGAAGCTTTCTTT. Translating gives CASISPNTEAFF.

This clone was recorded a few times. The gene calls are TRBV6-4 and TRBJ1-6; no clear D. CDR3 length: 13 amino acids. V shed 5 bases and J shed 8 bases, with 10 bases lying between them. Germline CDR1 MRHNA, CDR2 SNTAGT. DNA for the CDR3: TGTGCCAGCAGTCCCTCCACCGATTCACCCCTCCACTTT. As protein: CASSPSTDSPLHF.

The genes are TRBV9 and TRBJ1-1; the D is unclear. The germline V gene encodes CDR1 SGDLS and CDR2 YYNGEE. Trimming took off 5 bases at V and 6 bases at J, with 2 bases between the two ends. The CDR3 runs to 9 residues. The CDR3 sequence: CASRPEAFF. The CDR3 DNA follows: TGTGCCAGCAGGCCTGAAGCTTTCTTT.

This sequence joins TRBV6-5 and TRBJ1-2; TRBD1 matches at 10 bases. The CDR3 consists of 12 residues. Germline trimming cut 9 bases from V and 3 bases from J; bases unmatched to any gene: 1. CDR1 MNHEY and CDR2 SVGAGI come from the germline V gene. The CDR3 loop is CASGTGDYGYTF. DNA of the CDR3: TGTGCCAGTGGGACAGGGGACTATGGCTACACCTTC.

This sequence joins TRBV6-5 and TRBJ2-7, with D tentatively TRBD1 (7 bases). Per germline, CDR1 MNHEY and CDR2 SVGAGI. The CDR3 runs 11 residues. With 10 bases removed from V and 7 bases from J, the gap between germline ends came to 14 bases. The CDR3 reads CATDRAGEQYF. The CDR3 nucleotides are TGTGCCACCGACAGGGCGGGGGAGCAGTACTTC.